Shown below are 18 T cell receptor beta chains from a single sample sequenced in a study of blood T cell repertoires in COVID-19. Sequencing was performed with immunoSEQ multiplex PCR; in TCRdb, only in-frame clones are kept and a portion is missing. The data hold 100,000 to 150,000 clones, with 85% to 90% observed a single time. Sequenced material: peripheral blood. These receptors all stem from an elderly woman with COVID-19, enrolled during active disease.

In the case of this clone: One junction end does not reproduce the germline sequence, and a read error may be involved. CDR3 residues: CASRQQTTSGSTIYF. CDR3 in DNA: TGTGCCAGCCGGCAACAGACCACCTCTGGAAGCACCATATATTTT. The gene calls are TRBV7-2 and TRBJ1-3; D is unresolved. Germline V gene sequence: CDR1 SGHTA, CDR2 FQGNSA. This CDR3 has 15 residues.

CDR3 loop: CASSSATGYNEKLFF. The CDR3 DNA reads TGTGCCAGCAGTTCCGCGACAGGATATAATGAAAAACTGTTTTTT. This chain connects TRBV28 to TRBJ1-4; possible D gene TRBD1, 6 bases. The CDR3 totals 15 residues. The germline V and J ends were trimmed by 4 bases and 4 bases, with 13 bases remaining between them. The germline V gene has CDR1 MDHEN and CDR2 SYDVKM.

The J gene is TRBJ2-2, the V gene TRBV3-1 (or the pseudogene TRBV3-2), with TRBD2 identical over 8 bases. The CDR3 consists of 16 residues. V lost 4 bases and J lost 4; bases outside the gene matches: 8. Germline V gene sequence: CDR1 LGHDT, CDR2 YNNKEL (reference sequence). The CDR3 here is CASSPRGSGVTGELFF. For the CDR3, the DNA is TGTGCCAGCAGCCCCCGGGGTAGCGGGGTCACCGGGGAGCTGTTTTTT.

This clone was picked up a small number of times. This chain joins TRBV6-1 and TRBJ2-7; a weak D match, TRBD1 (5 bases). Germline V gene sequence: CDR1 MNHNS, CDR2 SASEGT. V lost 3 bases, J lost 0 bases, and 9 bases lay in between. The CDR3 totals 14 residues. DNA for the CDR3: TGTGCCAGCAGTGACAGGGCTACCTCCTACGAGCAGTACTTC. Protein sequence: CASSDRATSYEQYF.

This chain joins TRBV25-1 and TRBJ1-4; D possibly corresponds to TRBD1 (5 bases). The ends were cut back, 3 bases at V and 8 bases at J, with 13 bases in the middle. Germline V gene sequence: CDR1 MGHDK, CDR2 SYGVNS. The CDR3 runs 14 residues. CDR3 DNA: TGTGCCAGCAGTGACGGGGGAGGTAGGGAAAAACTGTTTTTT. It codes for CASSDGGGREKLFF.

This chain joins TRBV5-4 and TRBJ2-2; 8 bases line up with TRBD1. The CDR3 contains 12 residues. CDR1 SGHNT and CDR2 YYREEE come from the germline V gene (reference sequence). Germline trimming cut 4 bases from V and 11 bases from J; bases unmatched to any gene: 4. The CDR3 nucleotides are TGTGCCAGCAGCCCGGACAGGGACGAGCTGTTTTTT. Translated, it gives CASSPDRDELFF.

The chain joins TRBV5-5 to TRBJ1-2, with TRBD1 as a possible D gene (6 bases). CDR1 is SGHKS, CDR2 YYEKEE, per germline (reference sequence). The CDR3 sequence is 19 residues long. Trimming left V 2 bases short and J 8 bases short, with 31 bases between. The CDR3 sequence: CASSFPTNLRDTPAEGYTF. The CDR3 region has the DNA TGTGCCAGCAGCTTCCCCACGAATTTAAGGGACACCCCGGCGGAGGGCTACACCTTC.

In this sample, this clone turned up a few times. The chain recombines TRBV9 with TRBJ2-7; TRBD1 matches 8 bases. Germline V lookup: CDR1 SGDLS, CDR2 YYNGEE. The CDR3 is made up of 15 amino acids. The junction had 4 bases not matched to a gene; V was cut back by 0 bases and J by 2 bases. DNA of the CDR3: TGTGCCAGCAGCGTAGACGAGACAGGGGCCTACGAGCAGTACTTC. This codes for CASSVDETGAYEQYF.

The chain links TRBV6-5 to TRBJ2-7; tentative D call: TRBD1 (5 bases). This CDR3 is built from 12 residues. V was trimmed by 7 bases and J by 3 bases, leaving 10 bases between them. CDR1 MNHEY and CDR2 SVGAGI come from the germline V gene. The CDR3 here is CASIKQDYEQYF. The DNA of the CDR3 is TGTGCCAGCATAAAACAGGACTACGAGCAGTACTTC.

The chain couples TRBV14 to TRBJ2-1, with 9 bases identical to TRBD2. Per germline, CDR1 SGHDN and CDR2 FVKESK. CDR3 length: 16 residues. V trimming: 3 bases; J trimming: 2 bases; junction bases outside the gene matches: 5. The CDR3 coding sequence is TGTGCCAGCAGCCACTTTAGCGGGAGAACCTACAATGAGCAGTTCTTC. Protein product: CASSHFSGRTYNEQFF.

This clone was seen once. The chain joins TRBV15 to TRBJ1-1, with 11 nucleotides matching TRBD1. The CDR3 sequence is 15 residues long. The germline gives CDR1 LNHNV, CDR2 YYDKDF (reference sequence). Unmatched junction bases numbered 5, after V lost 3 bases and J lost 5 bases. The CDR3 sequence is CATSSPGQGGTEAFF. The CDR3 bases are TGTGCCACCAGCAGTCCGGGACAGGGGGGGACTGAAGCTTTCTTT.

J is TRBJ2-6 and V is TRBV12-3 or TRBV12-4; no reliable D call. Trimming stripped 6 bases from V and 0 bases from J, with 3 bases between. The CDR3 covers 13 residues. In nucleotides, the CDR3 is TGTGCCAGCAGACTCTCTGGGGCCAACGTCCTGACTTTC. Translated: CASRLSGANVLTF.

The genes are TRBV4-3 and TRBJ1-2; no reliable D call. The V and J ends lost 1 base and 7 bases respectively, with 13 bases between them. Germline V lookup: CDR1 LGHNA, CDR2 YSLEER. The CDR3 covers 14 residues. Written as DNA, the CDR3 is TGCGCCAGCAGCCAAGGATTCGGGATGGGTGGCTACACCTTC. It is translated as CASSQGFGMGGYTF.

The rearrangement uses TRBV7-8 and TRBJ1-1; D perhaps matches TRBD1 (5 bases). From germline, CDR1 is SGHVS and CDR2 FQNEAQ. This CDR3 contains 14 residues. V lost 5 bases and J lost 4, with 14 bases in between. The CDR3 DNA follows: TGTGCCAGCAGCCAACCTATCGGGGGCACTGAAGCTTTCTTT. This translates into CASSQPIGGTEAFF.

The chain couples TRBV5-8 to TRBJ2-5, with 13 bases fitting TRBD2. The CDR3 extends over 17 amino acids. The trim removed 4 bases at V and 0 bases at J, leaving 6 bases unmatched. The germline gives CDR1 SGHTS, CDR2 YDEGEE. CDR3 in DNA: TGTGCCAGCAGCAGAGGGACTAGCGGGATGAACCAAGAGACCCAGTACTTC. This translates into CASSRGTSGMNQETQYF.

The chain links TRBV7-2 to TRBJ1-5; D not certain. V was cut by 5 bases and J by 5 bases, with 13 bases left in between. Germline CDR1 is SGHTA and CDR2 is FQGNSA. The length of the CDR3 is 14 residues. CDR3 in amino acids: CASSHPEFYQPQHF. The CDR3 region has the DNA TGTGCCAGCAGCCACCCGGAGTTCTATCAGCCCCAGCATTTT.

In DNA form, the CDR3 reads TGTGCCAGCAGCCCAAGCGGCGCGAGGGAAAAACTGTTTTTT. This translates into CASSPSGAREKLFF. J is TRBJ1-4 and V is TRBV14; D gene unclear. This CDR3 spans 14 amino acids. V shed 4 bases and J shed 8 bases, with 14 bases lying between them. The germline V gene encodes CDR1 SGHDN and CDR2 FVKESK. Supplemented by reference TRBV14 and TRBJ1-4, the full variable domain reads EAGVTQFPSHSVIEKGQTVTLRCDPISGHDNLYWYRRVMGKEIKFLLHFVKESKQDESGMPNNRFLAERTGGTYSTLKVQPAELEDSGVYFCASSPSGAREKLFFGSGTQLSVL.

V is TRBV29-1 and J is TRBJ2-5; a possible D gene is TRBD1 (6 bases). Germline assignment: CDR1 SQVTM and CDR2 ANQGSEA. This CDR3 has 13 amino acids. Trimming stripped 7 bases from V and 2 bases from J, with 14 bases between. The CDR3 is CSASGQTQETQYF. The CDR3 DNA reads TGCAGCGCCTCGGGACAAACGCAAGAGACCCAGTACTTC.